Sequencing of this T cell receptor beta chain was carried out in a study of blood T cell repertoires in COVID-19. Whole-study context: From T cells, B-cell-depleted T cells, or PBMCs came the material, which was cDNA or gDNA.

Method: immunoSEQ multiplex PCR; TCRdb's copy keeps in-frame clones and lacks some. The table shows about 180,000 clones, with around 85% occurring only once. The CDR3 is 13 amino acids. Trimming took 7 bases from V and 4 from J, leaving 13 bases between them. Donors were grouped by their self-reported clinical history. The recovered donors of Cohort 3 showed two negative PCRs, clearance, or symptom resolution. This chain connects TRBV12-3 or TRBV12-4 to TRBJ1-1; TRBD1 might be the D (6 bases). This TCR derives from a man between 35 and 55 years old who had recovered from COVID-19. The sequenced material came from PBMCs or T cells enriched from blood (not recorded which). The CDR3 region has the DNA TGTGCCAGCAAGGGTTTAGGGGGCACTGAAGCTTTCTTT. Translation gives CASKGLGGTEAFF.